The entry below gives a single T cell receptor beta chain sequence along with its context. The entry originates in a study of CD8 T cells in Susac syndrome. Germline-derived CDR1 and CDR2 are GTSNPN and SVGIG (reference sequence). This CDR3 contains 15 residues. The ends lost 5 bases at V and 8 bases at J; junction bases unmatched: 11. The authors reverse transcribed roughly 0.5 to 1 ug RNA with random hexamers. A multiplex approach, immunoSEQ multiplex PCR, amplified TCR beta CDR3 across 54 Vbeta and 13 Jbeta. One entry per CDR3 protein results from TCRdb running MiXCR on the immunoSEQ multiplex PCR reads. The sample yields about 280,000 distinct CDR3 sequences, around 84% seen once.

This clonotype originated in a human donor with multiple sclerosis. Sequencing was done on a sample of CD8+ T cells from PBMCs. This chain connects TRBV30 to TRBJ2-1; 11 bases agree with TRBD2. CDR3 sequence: CAWGFSGRAFDEQFF. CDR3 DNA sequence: TGTGCCTGGGGATTTAGCGGGAGGGCCTTCGATGAGCAGTTCTTC.